This T cell receptor (beta chain) was found in a study of blood T cell repertoires in COVID-19 (dated by TCRdb to the early 2020s). Context from the whole study: Collaborator samples came from the United States, Italy and Spain and covered acute and convalescent phases of COVID-19. The repertoires were released in a freely available public database intended as a resource for research on the immune response to SARS-CoV-2. Nearly every sample came with metadata listing a de-identified subject ID, COVID-19 status, age in years and sex. Deeply sampled blood TCRbeta repertoires from subjects exposed to, actively infected with, or recovered from COVID-19 were included in the dataset. Samples were obtained from the ongoing ImmuneRACE study (first 160 participants) and from 1,254 subjects provided by 6 global collaborators. The prospective study material was composed of cDNA or gDNA derived from T cells, B-cell-depleted T cells, or PBMCs. Where HLA class I and class II types were available, the types were taken from metadata supplied by the sample provider, not from assay-based typing.

TCRbeta CDR3 regions were amplified from genomic DNA by means of the immunoSEQ Assay, a bias-controlled multiplex PCR. Turning to the authors' computational methods: Nucleated cell counts per sample were estimated from amplification of reference gene primers within the assay. Sequence reads were collapsed and filtered to measure the absolute abundance of every unique TCRbeta CDR3 rearrangement. For each sample, productive Simpson clonality was calculated as the square root of Simpson's diversity index over productive rearrangements. Drawn from immuneACCESS, this table holds only the in-frame rearrangements with V and J called that TCRdb kept. Clones are partly lost; checked studies trace under half to an unresolved V gene and leave the rest unexplained. That table furnishes V, J and clone size, whereas the DNA furnished D and trimming. The sample includes about 130,000 clones, with roughly 88% observed a single time. 10% of the sample lies in the top ten.

Whole blood was collected in K2EDTA tubes by collaborating institutions according to the institutions' own protocols. For TCRbeta analysis, collaborators shipped samples in one of three forms: frozen whole blood, isolated PBMCs, or DNA extracted from either of those sample types. In regard to this clone: Its antigen is currently not known. No qualities accompany the bases; no much larger clone lies one base away.

Summary of the overall study and its limitations: The quantity of clinical and demographic metadata differed by source and by participant and was supplied without curation.

The sequenced sample consisted of peripheral blood. The TCR was taken from a man in his fifties or sixties with acute or convalescent COVID-19.

The CDR3 protein: CASSIGGASLGEQYF. The DNA sequence is given as TGTGCCAGTAGTATTGGCGGGGCCTCCTTAGGGGAGCAGTACTTC. Recombination connected TRBV19 to TRBJ2-7, and TRBD2 may be the D gene, going by 6 matching bases. The germline V gene (reference sequence) yields LNHDA for CDR1 and SQIVND for CDR2. V is cut by 3 bases and J by 7 bases, and the space between the germline ends is 19 bases. Reading from cysteine to phenylalanine, the CDR3 counts 15 amino acids. Only CDR3 DNA remains: 45 bases, in frame from the first base. Where the CDR3 stops, the reference TRBV19 and TRBJ2-7 genes take over; the full variable domain is DGGITQSPKYLFRKEGQNVTLSCEQNLNHDAMYWYRQDPGQGLRLIYYSQIVNDFQKGDIAEGYSVSREKKESFPLTVTSAQKNPTAFYLCASSIGGASLGEQYFGPGTRLTVT.